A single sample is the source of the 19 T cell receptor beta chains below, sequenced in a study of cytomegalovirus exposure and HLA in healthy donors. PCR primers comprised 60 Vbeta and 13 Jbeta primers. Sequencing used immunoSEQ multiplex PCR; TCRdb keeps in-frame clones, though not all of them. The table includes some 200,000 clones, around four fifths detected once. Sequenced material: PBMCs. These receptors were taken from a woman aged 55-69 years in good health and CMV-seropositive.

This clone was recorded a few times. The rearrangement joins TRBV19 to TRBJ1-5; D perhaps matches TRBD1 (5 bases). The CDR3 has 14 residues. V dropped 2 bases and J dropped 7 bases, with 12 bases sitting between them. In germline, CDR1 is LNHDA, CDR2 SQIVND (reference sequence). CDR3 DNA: TGTGCCAGTAGTATAATAAGGGGAGGGCAGCCCCAGCATTTT. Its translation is CASSIIRGGQPQHF.

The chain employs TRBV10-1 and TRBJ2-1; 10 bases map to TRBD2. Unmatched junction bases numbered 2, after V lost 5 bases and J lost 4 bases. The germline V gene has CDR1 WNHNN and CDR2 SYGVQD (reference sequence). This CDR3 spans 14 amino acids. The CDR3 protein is CASSLAGEYNEQFF. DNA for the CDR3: TGCGCCAGCAGTCTAGCGGGAGAATACAATGAGCAGTTCTTC.

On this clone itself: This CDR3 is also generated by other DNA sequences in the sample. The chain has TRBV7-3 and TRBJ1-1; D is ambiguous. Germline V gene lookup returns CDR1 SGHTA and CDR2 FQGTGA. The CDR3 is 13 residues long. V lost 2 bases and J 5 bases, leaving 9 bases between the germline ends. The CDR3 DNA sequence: TGTGCCAGCAGCTTAGATCGGGATACTGAAGCTTTCTTT. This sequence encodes CASSLDRDTEAFF.

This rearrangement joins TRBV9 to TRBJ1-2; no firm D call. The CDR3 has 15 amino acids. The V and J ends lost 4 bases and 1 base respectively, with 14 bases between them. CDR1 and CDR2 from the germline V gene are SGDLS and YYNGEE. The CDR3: CASSLVLTDNYGYTF. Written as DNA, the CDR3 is TGTGCCAGCAGCTTGGTTCTGACTGATAACTATGGCTACACCTTC.

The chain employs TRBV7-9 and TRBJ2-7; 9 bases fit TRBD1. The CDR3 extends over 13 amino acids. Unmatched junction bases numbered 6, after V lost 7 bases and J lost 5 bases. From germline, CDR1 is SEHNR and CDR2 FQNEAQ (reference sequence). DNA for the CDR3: TGTGCCAGCAACACAGGGGGCGGGAACGAGCAGTACTTC. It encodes CASNTGGGNEQYF.

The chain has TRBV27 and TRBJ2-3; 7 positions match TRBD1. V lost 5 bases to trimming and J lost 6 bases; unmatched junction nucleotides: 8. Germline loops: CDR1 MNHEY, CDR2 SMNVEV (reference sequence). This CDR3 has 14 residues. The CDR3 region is CASSRQGSRDTQYF. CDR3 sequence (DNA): TGTGCCAGCAGTCGACAGGGAAGTCGGGATACGCAGTATTTT.

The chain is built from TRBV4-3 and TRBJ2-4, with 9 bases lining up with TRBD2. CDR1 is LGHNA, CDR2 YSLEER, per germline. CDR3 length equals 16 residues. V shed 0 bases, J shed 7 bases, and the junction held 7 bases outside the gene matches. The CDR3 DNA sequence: TGCGCCAGCAGCCAAGATTTGGGACTAGCTCACAACATTCAGTACTTC. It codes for CASSQDLGLAHNIQYF.

The CDR3 here is CSVERGRSRDTQYF. CDR3 sequence (DNA): TGCAGCGTTGAGCGGGGCAGGTCGAGAGATACGCAGTATTTT. The chain recombines TRBV29-1 with TRBJ2-3, with D possibly matching TRBD2 (6 bases). V dropped 3 bases and J dropped 5 bases, with 15 bases sitting between them. The CDR3 loop spans 14 amino acids. Germline assignment: CDR1 SQVTM and CDR2 ANQGSEA.

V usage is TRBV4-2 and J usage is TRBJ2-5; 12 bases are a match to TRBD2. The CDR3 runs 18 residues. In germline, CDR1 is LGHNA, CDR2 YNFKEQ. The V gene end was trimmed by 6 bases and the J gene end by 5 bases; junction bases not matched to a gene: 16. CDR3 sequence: CASSPLAGGPGLRETQYF. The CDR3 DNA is TGTGCCAGCAGTCCTCTAGCGGGGGGGCCGGGGCTCAGGGAGACCCAGTACTTC.

The CDR3 DNA sequence: TGTGCCAGCAGTGCTGGGGCAGGTAAAGGAATTTACAATGAGCAGTTCTTC. Translated: CASSAGAGKGIYNEQFF. The V and J genes are TRBV25-1 and TRBJ2-1; TRBD1 might be the D (5 bases). V lost 4 bases to trimming and J lost 4 bases, with 20 bases between them. The germline gives CDR1 MGHDK, CDR2 SYGVNS. This CDR3 has 17 amino acids.

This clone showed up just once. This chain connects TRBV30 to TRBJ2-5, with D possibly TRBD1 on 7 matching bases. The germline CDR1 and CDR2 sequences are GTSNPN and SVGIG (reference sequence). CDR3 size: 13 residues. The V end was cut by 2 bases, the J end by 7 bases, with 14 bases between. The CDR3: CAWSWAGGGTQYF. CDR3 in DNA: TGTGCCTGGAGTTGGGCAGGGGGAGGGACCCAGTACTTC.

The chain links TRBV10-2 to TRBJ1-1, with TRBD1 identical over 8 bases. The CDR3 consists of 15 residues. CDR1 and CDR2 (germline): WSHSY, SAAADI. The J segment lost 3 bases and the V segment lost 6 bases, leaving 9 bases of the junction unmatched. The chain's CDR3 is CASSAGTGFDTEAFF. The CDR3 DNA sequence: TGCGCCAGCAGCGCCGGGACAGGCTTCGACACTGAAGCTTTCTTT.

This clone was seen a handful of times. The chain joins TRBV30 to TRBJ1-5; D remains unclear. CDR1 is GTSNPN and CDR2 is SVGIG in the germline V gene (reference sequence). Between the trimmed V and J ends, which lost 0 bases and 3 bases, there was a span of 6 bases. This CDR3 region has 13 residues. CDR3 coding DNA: TGTGCCTGGAGTGTTCGGGACAATCAGCCCCAGCATTTT. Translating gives CAWSVRDNQPQHF. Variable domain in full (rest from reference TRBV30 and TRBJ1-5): SQTIHQWPATLVQPVGSPLSLECTVEGTSNPNLYWYRQAAGRGLQLLFYSVGIGQISSEVPQNLSASRPQDRQFILSSKKLLLSDSGFYLCAWSVRDNQPQHFGDGTRLSIL.

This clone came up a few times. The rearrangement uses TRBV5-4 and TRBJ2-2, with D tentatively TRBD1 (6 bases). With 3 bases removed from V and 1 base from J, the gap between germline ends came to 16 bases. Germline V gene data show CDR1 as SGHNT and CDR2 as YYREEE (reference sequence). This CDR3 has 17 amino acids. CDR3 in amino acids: CASSSFTGTMNTGELFF. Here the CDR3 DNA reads TGTGCCAGCAGCTCCTTTACAGGGACCATGAACACCGGGGAGCTGTTTTTT.

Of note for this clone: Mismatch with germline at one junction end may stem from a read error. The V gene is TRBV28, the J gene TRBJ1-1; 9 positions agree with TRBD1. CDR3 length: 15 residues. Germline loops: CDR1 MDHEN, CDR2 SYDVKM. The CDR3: CASSSLGTGNAEAFF. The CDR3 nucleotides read TGTGCCAGCAGCTCTCTGGGGACAGGGAACGCTGAAGCTTTCTTT.

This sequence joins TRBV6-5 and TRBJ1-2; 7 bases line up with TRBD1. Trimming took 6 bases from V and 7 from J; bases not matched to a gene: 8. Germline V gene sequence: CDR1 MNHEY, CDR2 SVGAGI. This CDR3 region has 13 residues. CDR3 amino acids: CASRFTGESGYTF. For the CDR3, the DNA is TGTGCCAGCAGGTTTACAGGGGAGAGTGGCTACACCTTC.

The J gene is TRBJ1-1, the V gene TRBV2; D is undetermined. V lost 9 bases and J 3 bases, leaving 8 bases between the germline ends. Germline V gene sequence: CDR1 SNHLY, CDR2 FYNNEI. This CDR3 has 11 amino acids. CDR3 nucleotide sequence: TGTGCCAGGAAGTCGGACACTGAAGCTTTCTTT. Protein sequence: CARKSDTEAFF.

The DNA of the CDR3 is TGTGCCAGCAGTTTTGACACGGCGTCTTACAATGAGCAGTTCTTC. It codes for CASSFDTASYNEQFF. The V and J genes are TRBV27 and TRBJ2-1; D uncertain. Looked up from germline, CDR1 is MNHEY and CDR2 is SMNVEV (reference sequence). V dropped 3 bases and J dropped 4 bases, with 13 bases sitting between them. This CDR3 comprises 15 residues.

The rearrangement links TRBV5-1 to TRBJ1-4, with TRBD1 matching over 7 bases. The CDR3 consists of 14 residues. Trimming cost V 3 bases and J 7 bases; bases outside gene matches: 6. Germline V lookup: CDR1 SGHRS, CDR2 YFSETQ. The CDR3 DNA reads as TGCGCCAGCAGCTCGGGACAGATCGGTGAAAAACTGTTTTTT. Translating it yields CASSSGQIGEKLFF.